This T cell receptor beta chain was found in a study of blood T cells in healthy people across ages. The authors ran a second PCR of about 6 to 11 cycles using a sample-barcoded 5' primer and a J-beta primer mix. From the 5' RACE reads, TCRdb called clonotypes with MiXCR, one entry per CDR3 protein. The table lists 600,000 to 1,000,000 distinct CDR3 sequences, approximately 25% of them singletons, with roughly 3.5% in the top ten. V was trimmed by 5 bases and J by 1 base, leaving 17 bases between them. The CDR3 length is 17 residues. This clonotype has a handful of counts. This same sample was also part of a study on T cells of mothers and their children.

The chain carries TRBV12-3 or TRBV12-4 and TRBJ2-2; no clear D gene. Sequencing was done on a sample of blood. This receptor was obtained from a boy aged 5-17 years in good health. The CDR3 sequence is CASSLSPFAGNTGELFF. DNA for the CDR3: TGTGCCAGCAGTCTCTCACCTTTTGCAGGGAACACCGGGGAGCTGTTTTTT.